The 15 T cell receptor beta chains reported below all come from one sample, sequenced in a study of control samples from healthy donors and cancer patients. This table comes from immunoSEQ multiplex PCR, and its TCRdb copy is limited to in-frame clones, with some not included. The sample contains 85,000 to 100,000 clones, 93% of which appear only once. Source material: blood. Receptors were obtained from a man between 18 and 35 years old in good health.

The V gene is TRBV6-5, the J gene TRBJ2-7; a possible D gene is TRBD1 (6 bases). Per germline, CDR1 MNHEY and CDR2 SVGAGI. Trimming took off 10 bases at V and 3 bases at J, with 13 bases between the two ends. This CDR3 contains 12 residues. Here the CDR3 reads CAIKDSRYEQYF. CDR3 sequence (DNA): TGTGCCATAAAGGACAGTCGCTACGAGCAGTACTTC.

This clone was picked up a small number of times. The J gene is TRBJ1-1, the V gene TRBV7-9; tentative D call: TRBD1 (5 bases). CDR3 size: 14 residues. Between the trimmed V and J ends, which lost 2 bases and 3 bases, there was a span of 10 bases. The germline gives CDR1 SEHNR, CDR2 FQNEAQ (reference sequence). CDR3 sequence: CASSLKGTYTEAFF. In DNA, the CDR3 is TGTGCCAGCAGCTTAAAGGGGACCTACACTGAAGCTTTCTTT.

The J gene is TRBJ1-2, the V gene TRBV12-3 or TRBV12-4, with D possibly TRBD1 on 5 matching bases. This CDR3 is built from 13 residues. Between the trimmed V and J ends, which lost 3 bases and 8 bases, there was a span of 13 bases. This CDR3 reads CASSFSAAGGYTF. CDR3 DNA sequence: TGTGCCAGCAGTTTTAGCGCTGCAGGGGGCTACACCTTC.

V usage is TRBV27 and J usage is TRBJ2-1; 8 nucleotides line up with TRBD2. V gave up 1 base and J gave up 4 bases; unmatched junction bases: 3. This CDR3 has 15 amino acids. Per germline, CDR1 MNHEY and CDR2 SMNVEV (reference sequence). CDR3 nucleotides: TGTGCCAGCAGTTTATTGCCTAGCGGGTACAATGAGCAGTTCTTC. This gives the protein CASSLLPSGYNEQFF.

In nucleotides, the CDR3 is TGTGCCAGCAGCTCGGGACAGGGGCAGTTCTTC. Translated, it gives CASSSGQGQFF. The gene calls are TRBV7-3 and TRBJ2-1, with TRBD1 matching over 9 bases. Losses at the gene ends were 4 bases for V and 12 bases for J; bases not matched to a gene: 1. This CDR3 is 11 amino acids long. CDR1 is SGHTA and CDR2 is FQGTGA in the germline V gene.

Here the CDR3 reads CAWSVPGTGNGYTF. The CDR3 nucleotides read TGTGCCTGGAGTGTCCCCGGGACAGGGAACGGCTACACCTTC. This sequence joins TRBV30 and TRBJ1-2, with 9 positions matching TRBD1. The CDR3 consists of 14 residues. Germline V gene sequence: CDR1 GTSNPN, CDR2 SVGIG (reference sequence). With V trimmed by 0 bases and J by 8 bases, 7 bases remained unmatched.

Remarks on this clone: At one of its ends the junction is not consistent with the germline gene, which may arise from a read error. CDR3 sequence reads: CASSLDVPAIF. CDR3 nucleotides: TGTGCCAGCAGCTTAGATGTGCCAGCAATCTTC. The chain is built from TRBV7-8 and TRBJ2-7, with D unclear. Germline assignment: CDR1 SGHVS and CDR2 FQNEAQ. The CDR3 has 11 amino acids.

The chain is built from TRBV27 and TRBJ1-1, with TRBD1 as a possible D gene (5 bases). V lost 9 bases to trimming and J lost 10 bases, with 15 bases between them. Germline-derived CDR1 and CDR2 are MNHEY and SMNVEV (reference sequence). There are 11 residues in the CDR3. CDR3 in DNA: TGTGCCAGTCTTACAGGCGTCACAGCTTTCTTT. Translation: CASLTGVTAFF.

V and J are TRBV30 and TRBJ1-2; maybe TRBD1 (5 bases). Germline V gives CDR1 GTSNPN, CDR2 SVGIG (reference sequence). The CDR3 length is 14 residues. V was shortened by 1 base and J by 7 bases, with 16 bases between the two germline ends. CDR3 sequence: CAWSAILGRGGYTF. The CDR3 DNA reads TGTGCCTGGAGTGCCATTTTGGGGAGGGGTGGCTACACCTTC.

This clone has a single count. This chain links TRBV5-1 with TRBJ1-1; D is unclear. V was clipped by 3 bases and J by 4 bases, with 7 bases between them. This CDR3 is 12 amino acids long. From germline, CDR1 is SGHRS and CDR2 YFSETQ. The CDR3 sequence: CASSSTLTEAFF. DNA of the CDR3: TGCGCCAGCAGCTCGACGCTCACTGAAGCTTTCTTT.

This clone was seen a single time. CDR3 bases: TGTGCCAGCAGCTCTATGCGGGGGACTGAAGCTTTCTTT. Translated: CASSSMRGTEAFF. This sequence joins TRBV7-9 and TRBJ1-1, with D tentatively TRBD1 (5 bases). The CDR3 is 13 amino acids. In germline, CDR1 is SEHNR, CDR2 FQNEAQ (reference sequence). V lost 4 bases to trimming and J lost 5 bases, with 11 bases between them.

The chain couples TRBV5-1 to TRBJ2-1; the D is unclear. Trimming took 4 bases from V and 0 from J, leaving 20 bases between them. Germline CDR1 reads SGHRS; CDR2 reads YFSETQ. The CDR3 consists of 18 residues. The CDR3 nucleotides are TGCGCCAGCAGCCCTCAGGCTATGGGTACCCCCTCCTACAATGAGCAGTTCTTC. Protein sequence: CASSPQAMGTPSYNEQFF.

This clone came up a few times. The rearrangement joins TRBV6-5 to TRBJ2-7; TRBD2 matches at 8 bases. The J segment lost 2 bases and the V segment lost 6 bases, leaving 6 bases of the junction unmatched. The CDR3 length is 14 residues. Germline lookup yields CDR1 MNHEY and CDR2 SVGAGI. The CDR3 loop is CASSTNGRAYEQYF. The CDR3, as DNA: TGTGCCAGCAGCACTAACGGGAGGGCCTACGAGCAGTACTTC.

A single count supports this clone. The chain is built from TRBV20-1 and TRBJ2-7, with a tentative D call TRBD1 (6 bases). The germline gives CDR1 DFQATT, CDR2 SNEGSKA (reference sequence). The length of the CDR3 is 11 residues. V lost 8 bases and J 2 bases, leaving 10 bases between the germline ends. The CDR3 DNA sequence: TGCAGTACAGGGAGCGCCTACGAGCAGTACTTC. The encoded protein is CSTGSAYEQYF.

The rearrangement uses TRBV18 and TRBJ1-4; D is possibly TRBD1 (6 bases). The CDR3 sequence is 15 residues long. Germline V lookup: CDR1 KGHSH, CDR2 LQKENI. V lost 6 bases, J lost 8 bases, and 19 bases lay in between. The CDR3 DNA reads as TGTGCCAGCTCCAAAGGGAGACAGGAGGGAGAAAAACTGTTTTTT. Protein: CASSKGRQEGEKLFF.